Below are 15 T cell receptor beta chains sequenced from a single sample in a study of control samples from healthy donors and cancer patients. Only in-frame clones appear in the TCRdb table, and some are missing; sequencing was by immunoSEQ multiplex PCR. The sample carries about 50,000 clones, 85% to 95% recorded once. The material sequenced was PBMCs. These receptors came from a man younger than 45 with colorectal cancer.

CDR3 nucleotide sequence: TGTGCCAGCAGCTTAGGGGCGGTGACAACTAATGAAAAACTGTTTTTT. Its translation is CASSLGAVTTNEKLFF. This chain joins TRBV11-2 and TRBJ1-4; D uncertain. Germline CDR1 reads SGHAT; CDR2 reads FQNNGV. The CDR3 has 16 residues. The ends were cut back, 1 base at V and 0 bases at J, with 9 bases in the middle.

The CDR3 bases are TGCGCCAGCAGCTTGTTCCCGAGGAGCACAGATACGCAGTATTTT. This codes for CASSLFPRSTDTQYF. The V gene is TRBV5-1, the J gene TRBJ2-3; D not certain. From germline, CDR1 is SGHRS and CDR2 YFSETQ. The germline V and J ends were trimmed by 1 base and 0 bases, with 9 bases remaining between them. This CDR3 spans 15 amino acids.

The rearrangement uses TRBV3-1 (or the pseudogene TRBV3-2) and TRBJ2-7; D is ambiguous. The CDR3 loop spans 11 amino acids. The V and J ends lost 1 base and 12 bases respectively, with 10 bases between them. Germline values: CDR1 LGHDT, CDR2 YNNKEL (reference sequence). CDR3 DNA: TGTGCCAGCAGCCAAGGAGGCGGCTGGTACTTC. Residues: CASSQGGGWYF.

V gene TRBV7-9 combines with J gene TRBJ2-6, with D unresolved. The V gene lost 5 bases and the J gene lost 2 bases, with 10 bases spanning the gap. The CDR3 is made up of 15 amino acids. Germline-derived CDR1 and CDR2 are SEHNR and FQNEAQ (reference sequence). CDR3 sequence: CASSPQTAGANVLTF. In DNA form, the CDR3 reads TGTGCCAGCAGCCCTCAGACGGCTGGGGCCAACGTCCTGACTTTC. The whole variable domain, filled in from reference TRBV7-9 and TRBJ2-6, reads DTGVSQNPRHKITKRGQNVTFRCDPISEHNRLYWYRQTLGQGPEFLTYFQNEAQLEKSRLLSDRFSAERPKGSFSTLEIQRTEQGDSAMYLCASSPQTAGANVLTFGAGSRLTVL.

The chain couples TRBV4-2 to TRBJ1-5; D is unclear. The CDR3 has 15 amino acids. Germline V gene lookup returns CDR1 LGHNA and CDR2 YNFKEQ. V lost 4 bases, J lost 4 bases, and 14 bases lay in between. CDR3 DNA: TGTGCCAGCAGCCGCGAGGAGGCAGGAAATCAGCCCCAGCATTTT. It codes for CASSREEAGNQPQHF.

This chain links TRBV12-3 or TRBV12-4 with TRBJ1-5; no clear D. The CDR3 covers 13 residues. The V and J ends lost 7 bases and 0 bases respectively, with 7 bases between them. CDR3 protein: CASTDYSNQPQHF. In nucleotides, the CDR3 is TGTGCCAGCACTGATTATAGCAATCAGCCCCAGCATTTT.

V and J are TRBV7-2 and TRBJ1-1; D is unclear. The CDR3 has 14 amino acids. Trimming removed 4 bases at V and 3 bases at J, with 12 bases between. From germline, CDR1 is SGHTA and CDR2 FQGNSA. For the CDR3, the DNA is TGTGCCAGCAGCTGGGCAGGAGCGGACACTGAAGCTTTCTTT. This sequence encodes CASSWAGADTEAFF.

The chain couples TRBV5-5 to TRBJ2-7, with D unresolved. Germline V lookup: CDR1 SGHKS, CDR2 YYEKEE (reference sequence). V was trimmed by 3 bases and J by 0 bases, leaving 10 bases between them. The CDR3 extends over 14 amino acids. The CDR3 region has the DNA TGTGCCAGCAGCTATGACACGAACTCCTACGAGCAGTACGTC. Its protein is CASSYDTNSYEQYV.

This clone was recorded only once. V usage is TRBV11-3 and J usage is TRBJ2-2; D is perhaps TRBD1 (5 bases). CDR3 length equals 14 residues. The germline V and J ends were trimmed by 3 bases and 6 bases, with 11 bases remaining between them. The germline V gene has CDR1 SGHNT and CDR2 YENEEA. CDR3 protein: CASSFQGNPGELFF. DNA of the CDR3: TGTGCCAGCAGCTTCCAGGGAAACCCCGGGGAGCTGTTTTTT.

The J gene is TRBJ2-1, the V gene TRBV30; 12 nucleotides agree with TRBD1. CDR1 is GTSNPN and CDR2 is SVGIG in the germline V gene (reference sequence). The length of the CDR3 is 14 residues. With V trimmed by 2 bases and J by 6 bases, 2 bases remained unmatched. CDR3 loop: CAWSRDRGRNEQFF. The CDR3 region has the DNA TGTGCCTGGAGTAGGGACAGGGGGCGCAATGAGCAGTTCTTC.

The chain has TRBV19 and TRBJ1-1; maybe TRBD1 (5 bases). Looked up from germline, CDR1 is LNHDA and CDR2 is SQIVND (reference sequence). This CDR3 comprises 14 residues. Trimming left V 6 bases short and J 7 bases short, with 18 bases between. The CDR3 reads CASSPLQGVSEAFF. Written as DNA, the CDR3 is TGTGCCAGTAGCCCTCTTCAGGGAGTGAGTGAAGCTTTCTTT.

This chain connects TRBV2 to TRBJ2-2; D is possibly TRBD1 or TRBD2 (5 bases each). The CDR3 has 14 amino acids. The V gene's germline CDR1 is SNHLY and CDR2 FYNNEI. The V end was cut by 4 bases, the J end by 5 bases, with 11 bases between. The CDR3: CASSVQGVTGELFF. DNA of the CDR3: TGTGCCAGCAGTGTTCAGGGAGTTACCGGGGAGCTGTTTTTT.

The chain employs TRBV5-5 and TRBJ1-1, with TRBD1 identical over 8 bases. V lost 6 bases to trimming and J lost 2 bases; unmatched junction nucleotides: 3. The CDR3 is made up of 13 amino acids. Germline lookup yields CDR1 SGHKS and CDR2 YYEKEE (reference sequence). The CDR3 here is CASNPGGNTEAFF. In DNA, the CDR3 is TGTGCCAGCAACCCAGGGGGCAACACTGAAGCTTTCTTT.

This clone occurred once. The V and J genes are TRBV19 and TRBJ1-4, with 9 positions matching TRBD1. From germline, CDR1 is LNHDA and CDR2 SQIVND (reference sequence). The CDR3 runs 14 residues. The trim removed 4 bases at V and 7 bases at J, leaving 4 bases unmatched. The DNA for the CDR3 is TGTGCCAGTAGTACACAGGGGGCGCGTGAAAAACTGTTTTTT. Protein sequence: CASSTQGAREKLFF.

This clone has just one count. V and J are TRBV6-5 and TRBJ2-7; a weak D match, TRBD1 (5 bases). V lost 0 bases and J 5 bases, leaving 11 bases between the germline ends. Germline V gene sequence: CDR1 MNHEY, CDR2 SVGAGI. The CDR3 consists of 14 residues. CDR3: CASSYSSGLDEQYF. CDR3 DNA: TGTGCCAGCAGTTACTCGTCAGGGTTGGACGAGCAGTACTTC.